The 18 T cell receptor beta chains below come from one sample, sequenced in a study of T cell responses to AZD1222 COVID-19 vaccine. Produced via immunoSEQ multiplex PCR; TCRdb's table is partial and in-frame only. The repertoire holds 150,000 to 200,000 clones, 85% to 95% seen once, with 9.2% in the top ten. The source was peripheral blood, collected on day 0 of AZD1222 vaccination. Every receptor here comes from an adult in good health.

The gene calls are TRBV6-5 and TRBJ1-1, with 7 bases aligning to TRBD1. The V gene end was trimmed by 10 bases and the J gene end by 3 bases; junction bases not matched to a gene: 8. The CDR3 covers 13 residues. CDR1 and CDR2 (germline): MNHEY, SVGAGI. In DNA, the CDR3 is TGTGCCACCAGGGGGTTTACGTACACTGAAGCTTTCTTT. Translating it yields CATRGFTYTEAFF.

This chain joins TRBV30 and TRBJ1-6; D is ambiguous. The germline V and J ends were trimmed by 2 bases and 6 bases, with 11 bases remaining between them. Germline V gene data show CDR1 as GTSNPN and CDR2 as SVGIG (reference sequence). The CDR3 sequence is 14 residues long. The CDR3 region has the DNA TGTGCCTGGAGTCTTGACCGATTTAATTCACCCCTCCACTTT. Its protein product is CAWSLDRFNSPLHF. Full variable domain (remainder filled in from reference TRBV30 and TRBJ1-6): SQTIHQWPATLVQPVGSPLSLECTVEGTSNPNLYWYRQAAGRGLQLLFYSVGIGQISSEVPQNLSASRPQDRQFILSSKKLLLSDSGFYLCAWSLDRFNSPLHFGNGTRLTVT.

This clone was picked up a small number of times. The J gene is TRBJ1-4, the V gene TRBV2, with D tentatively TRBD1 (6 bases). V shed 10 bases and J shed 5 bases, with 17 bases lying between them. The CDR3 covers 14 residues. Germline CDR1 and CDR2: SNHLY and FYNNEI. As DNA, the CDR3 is TGTGCCATCATGGGTGGGGGCTTGAATGAAAAACTGTTTTTT. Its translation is CAIMGGGLNEKLFF.

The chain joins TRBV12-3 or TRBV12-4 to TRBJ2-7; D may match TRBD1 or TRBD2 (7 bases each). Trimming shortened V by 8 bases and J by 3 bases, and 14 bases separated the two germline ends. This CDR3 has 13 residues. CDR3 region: CASGGRGHYEQYF. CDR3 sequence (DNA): TGTGCCAGCGGAGGGAGGGGGCACTACGAGCAGTACTTC.

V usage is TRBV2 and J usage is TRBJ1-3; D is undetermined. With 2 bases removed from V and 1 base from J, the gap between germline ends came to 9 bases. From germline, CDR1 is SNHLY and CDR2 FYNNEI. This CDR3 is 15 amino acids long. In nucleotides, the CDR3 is TGTGCCAGCAGTGAATGGGCGGGTTCTGGAAACACCATATATTTT. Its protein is CASSEWAGSGNTIYF.

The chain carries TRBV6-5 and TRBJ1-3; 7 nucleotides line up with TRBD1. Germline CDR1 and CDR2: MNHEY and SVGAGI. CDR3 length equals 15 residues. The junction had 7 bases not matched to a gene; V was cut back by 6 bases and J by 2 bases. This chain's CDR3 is CASSMTGIAGNTIYF. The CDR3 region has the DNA TGTGCCAGCAGCATGACAGGGATTGCTGGAAACACCATATATTTT.

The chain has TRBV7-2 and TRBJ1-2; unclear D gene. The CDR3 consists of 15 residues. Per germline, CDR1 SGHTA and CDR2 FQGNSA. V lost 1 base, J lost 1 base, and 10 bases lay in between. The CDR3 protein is CASSLVRNNNYGYTF. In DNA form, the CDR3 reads TGTGCCAGCAGCTTAGTCCGGAATAATAACTATGGCTACACCTTC.

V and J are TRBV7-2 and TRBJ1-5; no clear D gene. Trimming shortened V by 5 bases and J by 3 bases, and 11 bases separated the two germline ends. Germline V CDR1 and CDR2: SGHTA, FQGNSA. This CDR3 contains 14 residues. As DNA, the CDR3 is TGTGCCAGCAGCCCGAAAAGATTCAATCAGCCCCAGCATTTT. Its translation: CASSPKRFNQPQHF.

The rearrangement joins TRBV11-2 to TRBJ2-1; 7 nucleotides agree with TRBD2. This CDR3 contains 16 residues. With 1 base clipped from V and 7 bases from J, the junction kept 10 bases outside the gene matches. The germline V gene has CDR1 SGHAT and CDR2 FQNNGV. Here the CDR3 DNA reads TGTGCCAGCAGCTTAGGGCCTAGCGGAGTACAGAATGAGCAGTTCTTC. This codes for CASSLGPSGVQNEQFF.

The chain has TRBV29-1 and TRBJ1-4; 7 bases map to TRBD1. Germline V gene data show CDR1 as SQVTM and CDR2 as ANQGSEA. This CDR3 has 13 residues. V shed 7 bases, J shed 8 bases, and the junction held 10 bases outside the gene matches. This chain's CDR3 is CSGKTGSDEKLFF. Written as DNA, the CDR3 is TGCAGCGGAAAGACAGGGAGTGACGAAAAACTGTTTTTT. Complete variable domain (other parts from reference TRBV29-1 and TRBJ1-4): SAVISQKPSRDICQRGTSLTIQCQVDSQVTMMFWYRQQPGQSLTLIATANQGSEATYESGFVIDKFPISRPNLTFSTLTVSNMSPEDSSIYLCSGKTGSDEKLFFGSGTQLSVL.

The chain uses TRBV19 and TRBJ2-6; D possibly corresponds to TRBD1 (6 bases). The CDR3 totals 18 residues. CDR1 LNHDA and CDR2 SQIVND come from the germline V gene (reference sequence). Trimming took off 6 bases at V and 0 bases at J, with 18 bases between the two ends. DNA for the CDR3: TGTGCCAGTAGCCCCGACAGGATAGGGAGCTCTGGGGCCAACGTCCTGACTTTC. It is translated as CASSPDRIGSSGANVLTF.

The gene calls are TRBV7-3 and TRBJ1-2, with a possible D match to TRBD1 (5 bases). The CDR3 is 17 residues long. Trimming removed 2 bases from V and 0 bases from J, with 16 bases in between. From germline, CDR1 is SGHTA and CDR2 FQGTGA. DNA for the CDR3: TGTGCCAGCAGCTTACTCCCCAGCCAGGGCGCTAACTATGGCTACACCTTC. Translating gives CASSLLPSQGANYGYTF.

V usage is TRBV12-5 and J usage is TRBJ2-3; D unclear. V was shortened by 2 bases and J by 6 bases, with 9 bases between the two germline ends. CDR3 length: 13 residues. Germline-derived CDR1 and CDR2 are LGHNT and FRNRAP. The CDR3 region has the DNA TGTGCTAGTGGTTTGCCAGGAATGGATACGCAGTATTTT. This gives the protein CASGLPGMDTQYF.

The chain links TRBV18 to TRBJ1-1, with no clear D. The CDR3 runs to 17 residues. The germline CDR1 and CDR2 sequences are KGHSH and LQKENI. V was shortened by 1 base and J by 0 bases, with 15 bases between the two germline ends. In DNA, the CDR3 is TGTGCCAGCTCACCACGTAGCGTACTAGAGATGAACACTGAAGCTTTCTTT. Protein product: CASSPRSVLEMNTEAFF.

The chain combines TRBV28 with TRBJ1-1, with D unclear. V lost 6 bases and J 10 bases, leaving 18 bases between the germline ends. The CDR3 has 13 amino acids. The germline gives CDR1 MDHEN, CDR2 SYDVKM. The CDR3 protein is CASSPGPTRLAFF. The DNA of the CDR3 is TGTGCCAGCAGCCCTGGACCTACTAGGTTAGCTTTCTTT.

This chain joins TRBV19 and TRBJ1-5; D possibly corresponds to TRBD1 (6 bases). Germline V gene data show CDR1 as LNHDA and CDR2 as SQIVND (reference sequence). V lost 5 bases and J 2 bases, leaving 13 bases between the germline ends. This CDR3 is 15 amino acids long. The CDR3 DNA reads TGTGCCAGTAGTGTCACAGGGAACGGCAATCAGCCCCAGCATTTT. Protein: CASSVTGNGNQPQHF.

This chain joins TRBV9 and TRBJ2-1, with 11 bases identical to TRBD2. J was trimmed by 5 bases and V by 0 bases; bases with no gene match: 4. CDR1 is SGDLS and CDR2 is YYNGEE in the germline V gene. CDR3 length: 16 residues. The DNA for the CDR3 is TGTGCCAGCAGCGTAGGTTTACTAGCGGGAGACAATGAGCAGTTCTTC. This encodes CASSVGLLAGDNEQFF.

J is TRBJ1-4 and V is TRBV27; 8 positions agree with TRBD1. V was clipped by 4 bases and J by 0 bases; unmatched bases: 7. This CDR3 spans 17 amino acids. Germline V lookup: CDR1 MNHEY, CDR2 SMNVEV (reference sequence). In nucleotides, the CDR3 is TGTGCCAGCAGTTACCGACAGGGGATACCAACTAATGAAAAACTGTTTTTT. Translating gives CASSYRQGIPTNEKLFF.